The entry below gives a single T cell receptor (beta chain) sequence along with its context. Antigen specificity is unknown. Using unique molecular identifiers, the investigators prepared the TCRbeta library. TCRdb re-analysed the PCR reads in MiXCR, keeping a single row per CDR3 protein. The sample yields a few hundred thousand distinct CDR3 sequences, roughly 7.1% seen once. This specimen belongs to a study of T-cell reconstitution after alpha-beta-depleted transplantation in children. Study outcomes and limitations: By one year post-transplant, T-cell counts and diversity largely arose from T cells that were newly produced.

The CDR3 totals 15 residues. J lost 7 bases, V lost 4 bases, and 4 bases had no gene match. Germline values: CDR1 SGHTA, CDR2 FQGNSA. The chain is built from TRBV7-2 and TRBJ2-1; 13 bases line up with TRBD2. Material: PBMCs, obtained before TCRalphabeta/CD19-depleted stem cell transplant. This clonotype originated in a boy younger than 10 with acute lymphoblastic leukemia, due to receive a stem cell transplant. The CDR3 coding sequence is TGTGCCAGCAGCTATTTGACTAGCGGGGGGAATGAGCAGTTCTTC. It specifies CASSYLTSGGNEQFF.